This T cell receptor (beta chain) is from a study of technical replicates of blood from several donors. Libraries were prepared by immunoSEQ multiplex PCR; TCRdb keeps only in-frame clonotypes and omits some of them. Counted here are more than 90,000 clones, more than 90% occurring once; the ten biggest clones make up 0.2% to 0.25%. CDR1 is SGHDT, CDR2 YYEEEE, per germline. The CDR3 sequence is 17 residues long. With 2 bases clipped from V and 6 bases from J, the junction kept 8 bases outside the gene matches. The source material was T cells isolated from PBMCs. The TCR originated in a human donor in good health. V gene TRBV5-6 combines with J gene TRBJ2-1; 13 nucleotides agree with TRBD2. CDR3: CASSFSGLAGELNEQFF. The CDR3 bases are TGTGCCAGCAGCTTTTCTGGACTAGCGGGAGAACTCAATGAGCAGTTCTTC.